Following are 21 T cell receptor beta chains from one sample sequenced in a study of cytomegalovirus exposure and HLA in healthy donors. 13 Jbeta primers and 60 Vbeta primers were used for the PCR. TCRdb's copy holds only in-frame clones and misses some; the assay was immunoSEQ multiplex PCR. The sample holds 200,000 to 250,000 clones, roughly four fifths seen once. Sequencing was done on a sample of PBMCs. The receptors originated from a middle-aged woman in good health and CMV-seronegative.

The chain employs TRBV5-4 and TRBJ1-1; 7 bases match TRBD1. This CDR3 has 16 amino acids. V was pared by 5 bases and J by 3 bases, with 13 bases of the junction left unmatched. CDR1 and CDR2 (germline): SGHNT, YYREEE (reference sequence). CDR3 nucleotide sequence: TGTGCCAGCAGGTGGGAAGGGAAAGGGGGCTACACTGAAGCTTTCTTT. It yields the protein CASRWEGKGGYTEAFF.

The chain uses TRBV6-1 and TRBJ2-5; no clear D. CDR3 length: 13 residues. Trimming took 8 bases from V and 2 from J, leaving 12 bases between them. In germline, CDR1 is MNHNS, CDR2 SASEGT. CDR3 protein: CASSLLPQETQYF. The DNA for the CDR3 is TGTGCCAGCTCACTACTACCACAAGAGACCCAGTACTTC.

This chain joins TRBV7-3 and TRBJ1-6, with no clear D. Germline V CDR1 and CDR2: SGHTA, FQGTGA. The V gene lost 5 bases and the J gene lost 10 bases, with 12 bases spanning the gap. The CDR3 contains 13 residues. The CDR3 coding sequence is TGTGCCAGCAGCGCAAACACGGGGTCACCCCTCCACTTT. This translates into CASSANTGSPLHF. The whole variable domain, filled in from reference TRBV7-3 and TRBJ1-6, reads GAGVSQTPSNKVTEKGKYVELRCDPISGHTALYWYRQSLGQGPEFLIYFQGTGAADDSGLPNDRFFAVRPEGSVSTLKIQRTERGDSAVYLCASSANTGSPLHFGNGTRLTVT.

The V gene is TRBV19, the J gene TRBJ2-3, with TRBD1 identical over 9 bases. With 3 bases clipped from V and 2 bases from J, the junction kept 9 bases outside the gene matches. This CDR3 region has 17 residues. Germline V CDR1 and CDR2: LNHDA, SQIVND (reference sequence). CDR3: CASSIVFGTGYTDTQYF. Written as DNA, the CDR3 is TGTGCCAGTAGTATTGTGTTCGGGACAGGGTACACAGATACGCAGTATTTT.

The V call is TRBV6-4, the J call TRBJ2-1; 8 bases match TRBD1. The V gene end was trimmed by 6 bases and the J gene end by 0 bases; junction bases not matched to a gene: 7. The CDR3 is 16 residues long. Looked up from germline, CDR1 is MRHNA and CDR2 is SNTAGT. CDR3 amino acids: CASSGGQASSYNEQFF. The DNA for the CDR3 is TGTGCCAGCAGCGGGGGACAGGCGAGCTCCTACAATGAGCAGTTCTTC.

The chain recombines TRBV7-3 with TRBJ2-4; tentative D call: TRBD2 (7 bases). Trimming stripped 6 bases from V and 8 bases from J, with 14 bases between. Germline V CDR1 and CDR2: SGHTA, FQGTGA. The CDR3 is 13 residues long. The CDR3 nucleotides are TGTGCCAGCAGTACACTAGGGGGGGACATTCAGTACTTC. This gives the protein CASSTLGGDIQYF.

This clone was counted once. This chain uses TRBV19 with TRBJ1-6; D uncertain. V lost 5 bases to trimming and J lost 8 bases, with 13 bases between them. Germline-derived CDR1 and CDR2 are LNHDA and SQIVND (reference sequence). The CDR3 has 14 amino acids. The CDR3 DNA sequence: TGTGCCAGTAGTCTCCTTGGCGGCTATTCACCCCTCCACTTT. Encoded protein: CASSLLGGYSPLHF.

V is TRBV9 and J is TRBJ1-3; D is possibly TRBD1 (6 bases). Looked up from germline, CDR1 is SGDLS and CDR2 is YYNGEE. The CDR3 covers 14 residues. Between the trimmed V and J ends, which lost 0 bases and 4 bases, there was a span of 8 bases. The CDR3 DNA follows: TGTGCCAGCAGCGTAGGGGGGCGAGGAAACACCATATATTTT. Translation: CASSVGGRGNTIYF.

In DNA, the CDR3 is TGTGCTAGTGGTTTGGTACCGGGACTAGCGGTCCTTGGGGGACACACGAACACCGGGGAGCTGTTTTTT. Protein product: CASGLVPGLAVLGGHTNTGELFF. This chain connects TRBV12-5 to TRBJ2-2; TRBD2 aligns across 11 bases. Trimming cost V 0 bases and J 0 bases; bases outside gene matches: 18. The germline V gene has CDR1 LGHNT and CDR2 FRNRAP. This CDR3 contains 23 residues.

The gene calls are TRBV29-1 and TRBJ2-3; D perhaps matches TRBD1 (5 bases). The CDR3 has 13 amino acids. Trimming left V 6 bases short and J 5 bases short, with 15 bases between. CDR1 and CDR2 (germline): SQVTM, ANQGSEA. DNA of the CDR3: TGCAGCGTCGTTTGGACCCAGGGAGATACGCAGTATTTT. Translation: CSVVWTQGDTQYF.

This chain joins TRBV6-6 and TRBJ2-1, with 7 bases that match TRBD1. After removal of 0 bases from V and 6 bases from J, the junction contained 2 bases not matched to a gene. Germline values: CDR1 MNHNY, CDR2 SVGAGI (reference sequence). The CDR3 has 14 residues. CDR3 coding DNA: TGTGCCAGCAGTTACTCGTCAGGGGGCAATGAGCAGTTCTTC. It translates to CASSYSSGGNEQFF.

This clone turned up a few times. The chain couples TRBV7-2 to TRBJ1-5; 7 bases are shared with TRBD1. CDR1 and CDR2 (germline): SGHTA, FQGNSA. The CDR3 consists of 15 residues. After removal of 2 bases from V and 1 base from J, the junction contained 2 bases not matched to a gene. CDR3 sequence reads: CASSLTQGSNQPQHF. The DNA of the CDR3 is TGTGCCAGCAGCTTAACACAGGGGAGCAATCAGCCCCAGCATTTT.

This clone was observed once. The rearrangement joins TRBV7-9 to TRBJ2-5; tentatively, D is TRBD2 (5 bases). The CDR3 sequence is 18 residues long. The V and J ends lost 0 bases and 1 base respectively, with 18 bases between them. The germline CDR1 and CDR2 sequences are SEHNR and FQNEAQ (reference sequence). In DNA, the CDR3 is TGTGCCAGCAGCTTAGCGATGTCCGGAGGTGGGTTCCAAGAGACCCAGTACTTC. Protein: CASSLAMSGGGFQETQYF.

V gene TRBV7-2 combines with J gene TRBJ1-1; 11 bases are shared with TRBD1. CDR1 SGHTA and CDR2 FQGNSA come from the germline V gene. The CDR3 extends over 16 amino acids. V trimming: 2 bases; J trimming: 3 bases; junction bases outside the gene matches: 5. This CDR3 is CASSLRDRGKYTEAFF. The CDR3 nucleotides are TGTGCCAGCAGCTTAAGGGACAGGGGGAAGTACACTGAAGCTTTCTTT.

Turning to this clone: Other DNA sequences in this sample translate to the same CDR3. This sequence joins TRBV18 and TRBJ1-6; 9 bases align to TRBD1. V lost 3 bases, J lost 14 bases, and 17 bases stayed unmatched. This CDR3 is 17 amino acids long. Germline CDR1 KGHSH, CDR2 LQKENI. CDR3 in amino acids: CASSPDSTPGQGKALHF. The CDR3 DNA reads TGTGCCAGCTCACCCGATAGCACCCCGGGACAGGGAAAGGCCCTCCACTTT.

V and J are TRBV9 and TRBJ2-5; no firm D call. The CDR3 consists of 12 residues. V was shortened by 4 bases and J by 7 bases, with 11 bases between the two germline ends. Germline V gene sequence: CDR1 SGDLS, CDR2 YYNGEE. CDR3 in DNA: TGTGCCAGCAGCACCCCCGTCGGGACCCAGTACTTC. This codes for CASSTPVGTQYF.

The chain employs TRBV30 and TRBJ2-7; 11 bases align to TRBD1. With 0 bases clipped from V and 4 bases from J, the junction kept 5 bases outside the gene matches. Germline V gene lookup returns CDR1 GTSNPN and CDR2 SVGIG (reference sequence). The CDR3 length is 15 residues. CDR3 sequence reads: CAWSVGGQGVYEQYF. The CDR3 region has the DNA TGTGCCTGGAGTGTGGGGGGACAGGGGGTTTACGAGCAGTACTTC.

This clone appeared a single time. V usage is TRBV5-1 and J usage is TRBJ2-3, with 8 nucleotides matching TRBD2. Germline V gene data show CDR1 as SGHRS and CDR2 as YFSETQ. V dropped 0 bases and J dropped 6; count of bases not matched to a gene: 6. This CDR3 has 15 residues. Here the CDR3 reads CASSLDGTRPDTQYF. CDR3 bases: TGCGCCAGCAGCTTGGATGGGACTAGACCTGATACGCAGTATTTT.

The rearrangement uses TRBV5-1 and TRBJ1-1; D ambiguous. Trimming left V 3 bases short and J 0 bases short, with 12 bases between. Per the germline V gene, CDR1 is SGHRS and CDR2 is YFSETQ. The CDR3 sequence is 15 residues long. The CDR3 loop is CASSSTEAVNTEAFF. As DNA, the CDR3 is TGCGCCAGCAGCTCCACCGAGGCGGTGAACACTGAAGCTTTCTTT.

The chain uses TRBV7-2 and TRBJ1-6, with D possibly TRBD1 on 6 matching bases. The germline V gene encodes CDR1 SGHTA and CDR2 FQGNSA. V was shortened by 2 bases and J by 10 bases, with 15 bases between the two germline ends. The CDR3 is made up of 15 amino acids. CDR3 coding DNA: TGTGCCAGCAGCTTATCTTCGGGGGGCCGATCACCCCTCCACTTT. This translates into CASSLSSGGRSPLHF.

The chain joins TRBV18 to TRBJ1-1; 7 bases line up with TRBD1. The CDR3 runs to 15 residues. V gave up 6 bases and J gave up 2 bases; unmatched junction bases: 9. The germline gives CDR1 KGHSH, CDR2 LQKENI. This chain's CDR3 is CASSSGGTVNTEAFF. The DNA for the CDR3 is TGTGCCAGCTCCTCGGGGGGGACAGTAAACACTGAAGCTTTCTTT.